Included here is one TCR beta chain sequence, with context. The antigen it binds to is not known. One base away there is no much larger clone; base qualities are not given. The data were taken from a study of shared T cell receptors in the human thymus (dated by TCRdb to the early 2020s). With respect to the entire study: The study examined how the human thymus generates shared, self-reactive T-cell receptor alpha chains.

Receptors were amplified or captured by the immunoSEQ multiplex PCR assay. What TCRdb holds here is the immuneACCESS table cut down to in-frame rearrangements. Part of the clones is not present; checked against another copy, under half of the missing clones reflect an unresolved V gene, and the others are unexplained. This sample lists 720,000 or so clones; over 75% were detected once. About 0.0098% of the sample goes to the ten largest clones. V was cut back by 3 bases and J by 15 bases, leaving a gap of 14 bases between them. The CDR3 has 12 amino acids, counting the end cysteine and phenylalanine. The only DNA kept is the CDR3, 36 bases in frame from the first base. CDR1 and CDR2, per the germline V gene, are WSHSY and SAAADI. These same data were also listed under a study on human thymus T cells. The second study's authors report: Immunologically healthy infants undergoing open corrective cardiac surgery for congenital heart defects in Finland were used as donors. The thymus tissue came from surgical resects taken out during corrective cardiac surgery. Usage of V and J gene segments appeared to be biased in both the thymic and the peripheral blood repertoires. According to the related research, thymic TCR repertoires were highly overlapping among unrelated individuals. The study described the TCR alpha and beta repertoires in under ten infant thymus samples and a few matching peripheral blood samples. The cohort included a handful of male and a couple of female infants, with donor ages spanning 7 to 244 days. Thymocytes were mechanically released from the tissue and were stored as pellets of roughly 9-33 million cells at -70 degrees C. A QIAsymphony instrument was used to extract genomic DNA from the frozen cell pellets. The immunoSEQ multiplex PCR assay was used to amplify the TCRB and TCRAD loci from a standardized quantity of quality-controlled genomic DNA. The V(D)J region was spanned by amplicons of a length sufficient to cover the CDR3 and to identify V and J genes. Amplicon sequencing was performed on an Illumina platform through the commercial immunoSEQ service. Primer bias and sequencing errors were corrected using previously described methods, and TCRAD and TCRB definitions followed the IMGT database. The repertoires were analysed using immunoSEQ Analyzer 3.0 and VDJTools for basic statistics, V/J segment usage, diversity estimates, rarefaction and pairwise overlap. Chao1, ChaoE, Efron-Thisted, Shannon and inverse Simpson indices were used to estimate diversity, which was also estimated on datasets down-sampled to the smallest sample. For repertoire overlap, CDR3 nucleotide sequence, V gene and J gene had to match strictly, and clustering was done by Jaccard-based multidimensional scaling. Thymus samples yielded on average around 850,000 unique TCRB clonotypes, compared with 75,000 to 100,000 from blood samples.

Source material: thymocytes. This receptor was taken from a girl less than two years old with a congenital heart defect. Donor details come from another sample of the same person, matched by shared clones. Here the chain combines TRBV10-2 and TRBJ1-4; TRBD1 is possibly the D segment (6 matching bases). Read as DNA, the sequence is TGCGCCAGCAGTGATTGGGGCAGGGGAATGTTTTTT. It codes for CASSDWGRGMFF.